One sample yielded the 8 T cell receptor beta chains listed below, sequenced in a study of T cell responses to AZD1222 COVID-19 vaccine. TCRdb's table, derived via immunoSEQ multiplex PCR, lists solely in-frame clones and lacks some. The sample includes 70,000 or so clones, around 88% of them seen just once. The material was peripheral blood, obtained on day 0 of AZD1222 vaccination. The receptor set was obtained from an adult in good health.

The V call is TRBV7-9, the J call TRBJ2-6, with a weak D call TRBD2 (5 bases). The germline V gene has CDR1 SEHNR and CDR2 FQNEAQ (reference sequence). V was shortened by 5 bases and J by 0 bases, with 11 bases between the two germline ends. CDR3 size: 16 residues. The CDR3 nucleotides are TGTGCCAGCAGCCCCGGGATAGTCTCTGGGGCCAACGTCCTGACTTTC. It encodes CASSPGIVSGANVLTF. The full variable domain, its missing parts supplied by reference TRBV7-9 and TRBJ2-6, is DTGVSQNPRHKITKRGQNVTFRCDPISEHNRLYWYRQTLGQGPEFLTYFQNEAQLEKSRLLSDRFSAERPKGSFSTLEIQRTEQGDSAMYLCASSPGIVSGANVLTFGAGSRLTVL.

This clone is a singleton in its sample. The gene calls are TRBV27 and TRBJ2-7; 9 bases fit TRBD2. The ends lost 2 bases at V and 4 bases at J; junction bases unmatched: 6. This CDR3 is built from 15 residues. The V gene's germline CDR1 is MNHEY and CDR2 SMNVEV (reference sequence). The CDR3 DNA sequence: TGTGCCAGCAGTTTAATTCCTAGCGGGACTTACGAGCAGTACTTC. It translates to CASSLIPSGTYEQYF.

V and J are TRBV10-3 and TRBJ1-6; 7 nucleotides line up with TRBD1. The germline gives CDR1 ENHRY, CDR2 SYGVKD. This CDR3 has 15 residues. V shed 6 bases and J 7 bases; nucleotides not matched to a gene: 9. The chain's CDR3 is CAIRGGSTTNSPLHF. CDR3 in DNA: TGTGCCATCAGAGGGGGCTCTACCACGAATTCACCCCTCCACTTT.

The rearrangement joins TRBV3-1 (or the pseudogene TRBV3-2) to TRBJ2-1; 13 positions match TRBD2. This CDR3 contains 16 residues. The V and J ends lost 5 bases and 8 bases, in that order; junction bases with no gene match: 9. Germline values: CDR1 LGHDT, CDR2 YNNKEL (reference sequence). For the CDR3, the DNA is TGTGCCAGCAGCTCCCGACTAGCGGGAGGATCGTATGAGCAGTTCTTC. Amino acid sequence: CASSSRLAGGSYEQFF.

V usage is TRBV5-1 and J usage is TRBJ1-1; 11 bases are shared with TRBD1. V gave up 4 bases and J gave up 3 bases; unmatched junction bases: 8. CDR1 SGHRS and CDR2 YFSETQ come from the germline V gene. This CDR3 has 16 amino acids. The DNA of the CDR3 is TGCGCCAGCAGCCGCGGACAGGGGGCTTCGGACACTGAAGCTTTCTTT. Encoded protein: CASSRGQGASDTEAFF.

This chain joins TRBV10-3 and TRBJ1-5, with D maybe TRBD1 (6 bases). The CDR3 totals 14 residues. CDR1 ENHRY and CDR2 SYGVKD come from the germline V gene. The V end was cut by 6 bases, the J end by 6 bases, with 15 bases between. Here the CDR3 DNA reads TGTGCCATCAGAGGGGACATCCAGAGTCAGCCCCAGCATTTT. As protein: CAIRGDIQSQPQHF.

The chain combines TRBV5-3 with TRBJ2-7; D ambiguous. TRBV5-3 counts as an open reading frame of uncertain function. With 0 bases removed from V and 5 bases from J, the gap between germline ends came to 12 bases. CDR3 length: 14 residues. This CDR3 reads CARSLEGLRHEQYF. The CDR3 DNA follows: TGTGCCAGAAGCTTGGAAGGGTTGCGGCACGAGCAGTACTTC.

CDR3 bases: TGTGCCAGCAGTACAGGGGATAATCAGCCCCAGCATTTT. Its translation: CASSTGDNQPQHF. V is TRBV27 and J is TRBJ1-5, with TRBD1 matching 7 bases. The CDR3 runs 13 residues. After removal of 5 bases from V and 4 bases from J, the junction contained 2 bases not matched to a gene. Germline V gene lookup returns CDR1 MNHEY and CDR2 SMNVEV (reference sequence).